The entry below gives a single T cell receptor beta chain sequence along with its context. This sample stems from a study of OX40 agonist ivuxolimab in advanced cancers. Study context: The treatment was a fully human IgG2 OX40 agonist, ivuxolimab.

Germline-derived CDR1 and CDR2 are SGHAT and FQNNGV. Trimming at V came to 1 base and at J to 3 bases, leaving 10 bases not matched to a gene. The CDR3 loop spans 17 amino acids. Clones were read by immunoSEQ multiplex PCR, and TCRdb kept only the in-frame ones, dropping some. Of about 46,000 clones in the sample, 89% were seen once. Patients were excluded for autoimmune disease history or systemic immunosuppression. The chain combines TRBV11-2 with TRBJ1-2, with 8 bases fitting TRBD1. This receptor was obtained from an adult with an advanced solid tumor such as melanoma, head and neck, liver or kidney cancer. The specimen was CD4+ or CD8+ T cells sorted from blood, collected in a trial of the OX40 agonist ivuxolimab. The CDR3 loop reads CASSLAPRGQHYYGYTF. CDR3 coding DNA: TGTGCCAGCAGCTTAGCTCCCAGGGGGCAACACTACTATGGCTACACCTTC.